The sequence of this TCR beta chain was determined in a study of T cell repertoires in cytomegalovirus infection. At the level of the study: CMV epitopes in the study were HLA-C-restricted (recently identified) and HLA-B-restricted (well studied). CMV infection plus the matching HLA type was flagged by public TCR beta signatures. Study-level points and caveats: Ex vivo, HLA-C-restricted CMV-specific TCR beta clonotypes prevailed over the rest of the response. Cumulative public TCR beta family frequency identified CMV carriers with the relevant HLA.

Using its own MiXCR run on the reads, TCRdb lists one record per CDR3 protein. The sample yields around 750,000 distinct CDR3 sequences, approximately 32% seen once. From germline, CDR1 is SGHTA and CDR2 FQGNSA. The CDR3 has 15 amino acids. Between the trimmed V and J ends, which lost 1 base and 6 bases, there was a span of 15 bases. This clonotype was counted many times. Its cognate antigen is unknown. The chain links TRBV7-2 to TRBJ1-1; tentative D call: TRBD1 (6 bases). The material was cultured CD8+ T cells from PBMCs, obtained from culture after CMV antigen stimulation. The TCR comes from a human donor in good health (CMV status not recorded). Some clones in this sample may be carry-over from other donors' samples. CDR3 sequence reads: CASSLGRQDGPEAFF. The CDR3, as DNA: TGTGCCAGCAGCTTAGGGCGACAGGACGGACCTGAAGCTTTCTTT.